Given below is one T cell receptor beta chain in context. Its antigen is as yet unknown. Assay: immunoSEQ multiplex PCR; the TCRdb copy retains only in-frame clones and omits some. The profile shows 100,000 to 150,000 clones, 85% to 90% of them singletons. This entry comes from a study of T cell responses to AZD1222 COVID-19 vaccine. The CDR3 consists of 16 residues. Germline V gene data show CDR1 as LGHDT and CDR2 as YNNKEL (reference sequence). The V and J ends lost 4 bases and 1 base respectively, with 14 bases between them. Study outcomes and limitations: Spike-specific TCR breadth and depth both grew after two AZD1222 doses. Nearly half of unique spike-specific TCRs reportedly avoided B.1.351 and B.1.1.7 mutated regions. Baseline testing showed seropositivity in only six AZD1222 recipients.

The chain uses TRBV3-1 (or the pseudogene TRBV3-2) and TRBJ1-3; D is unclear. The sample was peripheral blood, taken 28 days after the second AZD1222 dose. The sequence was obtained from an adult who received the AZD1222 COVID-19 vaccine. The CDR3 sequence: CASSPSTRTSGNTIYF. CDR3 bases: TGTGCCAGCAGCCCTTCGACGAGAACTTCTGGAAACACCATATATTTT.